This passage covers 13 T cell receptor beta chains from one sample sequenced in a study of blood T cells in healthy people across ages. The authors ran a second PCR of roughly 7 to 11 cycles using a sample-barcoded 5' primer and a J-beta primer mix. TCRdb re-called the 5' RACE reads through MiXCR, storing one row per CDR3 protein. The sample lists approximately 680,000 distinct CDR3 sequences, about 30% seen once, with approximately 15% in the top ten. Sequencing was done on a sample of blood. These receptors were taken from a woman of 80 years or more in good health.

The table lists this clonotype with many counts. The rearrangement uses TRBV12-3 or TRBV12-4 and TRBJ1-4; no clear D. The CDR3 covers 13 residues. Trimming removed 2 bases at V and 7 bases at J, with 8 bases between. CDR3 sequence: CASSLKGSEKLFF. As DNA, the CDR3 is TGTGCCAGCAGTTTAAAGGGTAGTGAAAAACTGTTTTTT.

This clonotype has just a few counts. The J gene is TRBJ1-1, the V gene TRBV30; D ambiguous. Germline-derived CDR1 and CDR2 are GTSNPN and SVGIG (reference sequence). Trimming cost V 3 bases and J 1 base, with 9 bases left between them. The CDR3 sequence is 13 residues long. CDR3 in DNA: TGTGCCTGGAGGACACAGTCGAACACTGAAGCTTTCTTT. Translated: CAWRTQSNTEAFF.

This clonotype came up many times. V usage is TRBV6-1 and J usage is TRBJ2-1, with 10 nucleotides matching TRBD1. Germline lookup yields CDR1 MNHNS and CDR2 SASEGT. CDR3 length equals 17 residues. After removal of 7 bases from V and 3 bases from J, the junction contained 12 bases not matched to a gene. CDR3 in amino acids: CASTALPRDRGYNEQFF. Written as DNA, the CDR3 is TGTGCCAGCACCGCTCTCCCCCGGGACAGGGGCTACAATGAGCAGTTCTTC.

The chain uses TRBV20-1 and TRBJ1-5; D gene ambiguous. Trimming cost V 4 bases and J 2 bases, with 12 bases left between them. Per the germline V gene, CDR1 is DFQATT and CDR2 is SNEGSKA (reference sequence). The CDR3 has 14 amino acids. The CDR3 is CSAKPGVGNQPQHF. CDR3 bases: TGCAGTGCTAAACCAGGAGTAGGCAATCAGCCCCAGCATTTT.

This clonotype was counted many times. The chain combines TRBV20-1 with TRBJ2-1, with D perhaps TRBD2 (5 bases). CDR1 is DFQATT and CDR2 is SNEGSKA in the germline V gene (reference sequence). The CDR3 contains 15 residues. The germline V and J ends were trimmed by 1 base and 0 bases, with 10 bases remaining between them. CDR3 DNA sequence: TGCAGTGCTAGAGTGGGGAGCCCCTCCTACAATGAGCAGTTCTTC. Protein product: CSARVGSPSYNEQFF.

The chain employs TRBV5-1 and TRBJ1-1; D unclear. The germline V and J ends were trimmed by 2 bases and 5 bases, with 13 bases remaining between them. Germline V lookup: CDR1 SGHRS, CDR2 YFSETQ. This CDR3 spans 14 amino acids. Here the CDR3 reads CASSFATSGTEAFF. The CDR3 DNA follows: TGCGCCAGCAGCTTCGCGACCAGCGGAACTGAAGCTTTCTTT.

In its sample, this clonotype was seen many times. This rearrangement joins TRBV7-2 to TRBJ2-7, with D possibly being TRBD2 (5 bases). Germline CDR1 reads SGHTA; CDR2 reads FQGNSA. This CDR3 is built from 13 residues. Trimming shortened V by 2 bases and J by 6 bases, and 11 bases separated the two germline ends. Here the CDR3 DNA reads TGTGCCAGCAGCTTACCTCCAGAGGGCGAGCAGTACTTC. This codes for CASSLPPEGEQYF.

This clonotype was detected ten times or more. The gene calls are TRBV5-1 and TRBJ2-3, with D maybe TRBD1 (6 bases). This CDR3 has 15 residues. Per germline, CDR1 SGHRS and CDR2 YFSETQ. Trimming took 0 bases from V and 0 from J, leaving 8 bases between them. This chain's CDR3 is CASSLVGQSTDTQYF. The CDR3, as DNA: TGCGCCAGCAGCTTGGTAGGACAGAGCACAGATACGCAGTATTTT.

This chain joins TRBV7-9 and TRBJ2-7; the D gene is possibly TRBD1 (5 bases). V lost 8 bases and J 0 bases, leaving 11 bases between the germline ends. CDR1 and CDR2 from the germline V gene are SEHNR and FQNEAQ (reference sequence). This CDR3 is built from 13 residues. The CDR3 sequence: CASSDIVSYEQYF. The CDR3 region has the DNA TGTGCCAGCTCGGACATAGTCTCCTACGAGCAGTACTTC.

This chain connects TRBV20-1 to TRBJ2-7; the D gene is possibly TRBD1 (6 bases). V was shortened by 5 bases and J by 3 bases, with 11 bases between the two germline ends. Looked up from germline, CDR1 is DFQATT and CDR2 is SNEGSKA (reference sequence). The CDR3 is 12 amino acids. In DNA, the CDR3 is TGCAGTGCTGACGGGACAAGCTACGAGCAGTACTTC. This sequence encodes CSADGTSYEQYF.

This clonotype was found many times. V and J are TRBV29-1 and TRBJ2-5, with 7 bases identical to TRBD2. Germline CDR1 reads SQVTM; CDR2 reads ANQGSEA. V lost 4 bases to trimming and J lost 4 bases; unmatched junction nucleotides: 3. The CDR3 is made up of 12 amino acids. In DNA, the CDR3 is TGCAGCGTTGGAAGGGAGGGAGAGACCCAGTACTTC. Translating it yields CSVGREGETQYF.

This clonotype was recorded a few times. The rearrangement uses TRBV12-3 or TRBV12-4 and TRBJ2-2; D possibly corresponds to TRBD1 (6 bases). This CDR3 contains 13 residues. V shed 0 bases and J shed 8 bases, with 7 bases lying between them. For the CDR3, the DNA is TGTGCCAGCAGTTTAGCCCAGGGGGGGGAGCTGTTTTTT. Its protein is CASSLAQGGELFF.

The chain recombines TRBV14 with TRBJ2-5; 7 bases fit TRBD1. With V trimmed by 4 bases and J by 4 bases, 6 bases remained unmatched. The CDR3 loop spans 14 amino acids. In germline, CDR1 is SGHDN, CDR2 FVKESK. CDR3 sequence: CASSRRQGVETQYF. The CDR3 DNA follows: TGTGCCAGCAGCCGCAGACAGGGAGTAGAGACCCAGTACTTC.